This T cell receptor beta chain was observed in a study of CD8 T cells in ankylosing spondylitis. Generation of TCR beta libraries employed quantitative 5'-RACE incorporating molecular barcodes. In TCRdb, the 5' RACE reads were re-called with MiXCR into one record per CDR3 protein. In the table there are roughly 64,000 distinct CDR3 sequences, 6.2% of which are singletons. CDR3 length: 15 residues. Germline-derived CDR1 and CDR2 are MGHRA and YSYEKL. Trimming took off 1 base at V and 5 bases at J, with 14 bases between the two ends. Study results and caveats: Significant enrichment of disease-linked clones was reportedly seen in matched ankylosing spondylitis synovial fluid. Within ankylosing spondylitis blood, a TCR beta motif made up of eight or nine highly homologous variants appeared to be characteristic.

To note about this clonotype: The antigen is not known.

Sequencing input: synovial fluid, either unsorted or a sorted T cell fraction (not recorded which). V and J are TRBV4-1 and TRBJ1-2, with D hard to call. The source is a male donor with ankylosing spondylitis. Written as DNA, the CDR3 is TGCGCCAGCAGCCAAGTAACCGGAGCCCTATATGGCTACACCTTC. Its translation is CASSQVTGALYGYTF.